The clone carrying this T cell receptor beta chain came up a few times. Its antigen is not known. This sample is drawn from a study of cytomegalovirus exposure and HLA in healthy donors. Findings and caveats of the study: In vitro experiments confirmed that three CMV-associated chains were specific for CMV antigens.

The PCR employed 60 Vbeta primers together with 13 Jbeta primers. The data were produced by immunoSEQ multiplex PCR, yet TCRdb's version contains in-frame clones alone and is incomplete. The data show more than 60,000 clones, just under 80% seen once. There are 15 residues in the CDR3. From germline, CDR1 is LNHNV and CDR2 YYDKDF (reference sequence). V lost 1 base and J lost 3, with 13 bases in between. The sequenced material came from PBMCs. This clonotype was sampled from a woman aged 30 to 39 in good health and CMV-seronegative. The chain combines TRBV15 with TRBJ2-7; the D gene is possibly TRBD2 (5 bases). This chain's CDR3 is CATSRAVGVYYEQYF. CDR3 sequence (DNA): TGTGCCACCAGCAGAGCGGTCGGGGTATACTACGAGCAGTACTTC.